The 16 T cell receptor beta chains below all came from one sample that was sequenced in a study of CD8 T cells in Susac syndrome. The RNA input was roughly 0.45 to 1 ug, and it was reverse transcribed with random hexamers. TCRdb called the immunoSEQ multiplex PCR reads again in MiXCR, with one record for every CDR3 protein. This table has about 170,000 distinct CDR3 sequences, around 93% appearing once. Source material: CD4+ T cells from PBMCs. Every receptor here comes from a human donor with multiple sclerosis.

V and J are TRBV4-1 and TRBJ2-4; D assignment may be TRBD1 or TRBD2 (5 bases each). The germline CDR1 and CDR2 sequences are MGHRA and YSYEKL. Trimming stripped 0 bases from V and 1 base from J, with 13 bases between. The CDR3 length is 17 residues. DNA for the CDR3: TGCGCCAGCAGCCAAGATCAGGGAGCCGCTGCCAAAAACATTCAGTACTTC. Translating it yields CASSQDQGAAAKNIQYF.

The chain has TRBV14 and TRBJ2-5; D is undetermined. Trimming took off 1 base at V and 2 bases at J, with 11 bases between the two ends. The CDR3 contains 15 residues. Per germline, CDR1 SGHDN and CDR2 FVKESK. Written as DNA, the CDR3 is TGTGCCAGCAGCCAAGCCTTAGGAGCGCAAGAGACCCAGTACTTC. Protein sequence: CASSQALGAQETQYF.

The chain links TRBV20-1 to TRBJ2-6; D gene uncertain. Germline CDR1 reads DFQATT; CDR2 reads SNEGSKA (reference sequence). V lost 4 bases and J lost 2, with 9 bases in between. This CDR3 spans 14 amino acids. CDR3 nucleotides: TGCAGTGCTACTCACCCGACTGGGGCCAACGTCCTGACTTTC. It is translated as CSATHPTGANVLTF.

The chain joins TRBV7-3 to TRBJ2-2, with unresolved D. Trimming left V 3 bases short and J 6 bases short, with 5 bases between. Germline CDR1 reads SGHTA; CDR2 reads FQGTGA. The CDR3 consists of 12 residues. As DNA, the CDR3 is TGTGCCAGCAGCTTCCGGGCCGGGGAGCTGTTTTTT. Its translation: CASSFRAGELFF.

The V and J genes are TRBV20-1 and TRBJ2-3; D gene unclear. Trimming left V 6 bases short and J 1 base short, with 5 bases between. This CDR3 comprises 11 residues. The germline V gene encodes CDR1 DFQATT and CDR2 SNEGSKA (reference sequence). The CDR3 loop is CSAWGTDTQYF. The CDR3 region has the DNA TGCAGTGCGTGGGGCACAGATACGCAGTATTTT.

The rearrangement uses TRBV5-5 and TRBJ2-3, with D perhaps TRBD2 (5 bases). This CDR3 spans 14 amino acids. V lost 9 bases and J 5 bases, leaving 19 bases between the germline ends. Per the germline V gene, CDR1 is SGHKS and CDR2 is YYEKEE (reference sequence). In nucleotides, the CDR3 is TGTGCCACTGCTTTTAGCGTTAAGGAAGATACGCAGTATTTT. Amino acid sequence: CATAFSVKEDTQYF.

To note about this clonotype: The junction departs from the called germline gene at one end, perhaps through a read error. The chain carries TRBV4-3 and TRBJ2-4; 13 bases match TRBD2. The V gene's germline CDR1 is LGHNA and CDR2 YSLEER. The CDR3 totals 13 residues. CDR3 nucleotide sequence: TGCGCCAGCAGCCAAGAACAGACTAGCGGGAGGTCCTTC. Its translation: CASSQEQTSGRSF.

The rearrangement links TRBV4-2 to TRBJ2-7; D is tentatively TRBD1 or TRBD2 (5 bases each). This CDR3 is built from 22 residues. From germline, CDR1 is LGHNA and CDR2 YNFKEQ. The V gene lost 0 bases and the J gene lost 4 bases, with 34 bases spanning the gap. CDR3 DNA: TGTGCCAGCAGCCAAGAAAGGGACGGAGTGGCCGGCCCGAGGGCAGAGGAATACGAGCAGTACTTC. This sequence encodes CASSQERDGVAGPRAEEYEQYF.

The genes are TRBV12-3 or TRBV12-4 and TRBJ2-6; no definite D call. Trimming left V 2 bases short and J 0 bases short, with 8 bases between. The CDR3 is 16 residues long. The DNA for the CDR3 is TGTGCCAGCAGTTTAACAGTGGGCTCTGGGGCCAACGTCCTGACTTTC. The encoded protein is CASSLTVGSGANVLTF.

V usage is TRBV7-2 and J usage is TRBJ1-5; the D gene is possibly TRBD1 (6 bases). The germline CDR1 and CDR2 sequences are SGHTA and FQGNSA. V was shortened by 5 bases and J by 2 bases, with 13 bases between the two germline ends. The CDR3 is 15 residues long. CDR3 region: CASSLGQSGNQPQHF. CDR3 bases: TGTGCCAGCAGCCTAGGACAGTCAGGCAATCAGCCCCAGCATTTT.

V and J are TRBV3-1 and TRBJ1-1; D is ambiguous. V was cut by 0 bases and J by 1 base, with 6 bases left in between. CDR1 and CDR2 (germline): LGHDT, YNNKEL (reference sequence). The CDR3 totals 14 residues. The CDR3 nucleotides read TGTGCCAGCAGCCAAGATTGGCAGAACACTGAAGCTTTCTTT. Translation: CASSQDWQNTEAFF.

V usage is TRBV6-6 and J usage is TRBJ2-2; D perhaps matches TRBD1 (5 bases). The CDR3 covers 16 residues. CDR1 is MNHNY, CDR2 SVGAGI, per germline (reference sequence). V shed 2 bases and J shed 0 bases, with 10 bases lying between them. In nucleotides, the CDR3 is TGTGCCAGCAGTTACGCGGAGACAGCGAACACCGGGGAGCTGTTTTTT. Translation: CASSYAETANTGELFF.

This clonotype was recorded a few times. V and J are TRBV30 and TRBJ1-5; D is uncertain. Germline assignment: CDR1 GTSNPN and CDR2 SVGIG (reference sequence). The V end was cut by 0 bases, the J end by 4 bases, with 10 bases between. The CDR3 covers 14 residues. CDR3 DNA: TGTGCCTGGAGTGTATTGGCCTCGAATCAGCCCCAGCATTTT. This codes for CAWSVLASNQPQHF.

V and J are TRBV18 and TRBJ2-7; 9 nucleotides match TRBD1. The CDR3 runs 16 residues. The germline V gene has CDR1 KGHSH and CDR2 LQKENI. V shed 3 bases and J 0 bases; nucleotides not matched to a gene: 6. CDR3 bases: TGTGCCAGCTCACCGGCCGGGACAGGGAGCTCCTACGAGCAGTACTTC. It codes for CASSPAGTGSSYEQYF. Supplemented by reference TRBV18 and TRBJ2-7, the full variable domain reads NAGVMQNPRHLVRRRGQEARLRCSPMKGHSHVYWYRQLPEEGLKFMVYLQKENIIDESGMPKERFSAEFPKEGPSILRIQQVVRGDSAAYFCASSPAGTGSSYEQYFGPGTRLTVT.

This clonotype has only one observation. CDR3 loop: CSVELDLGLSYGYTF. The DNA of the CDR3 is TGCAGCGTTGAACTCGACCTCGGACTTTCCTATGGCTACACCTTC. The J gene is TRBJ1-2, the V gene TRBV29-1; D remains unclear. The CDR3 sequence is 15 residues long. V gave up 2 bases and J gave up 4 bases, with 17 bases separating them. Germline V lookup: CDR1 SQVTM, CDR2 ANQGSEA.

The rearrangement uses TRBV5-4 and TRBJ2-1; 9 bases match TRBD2. CDR3 size: 15 residues. Germline values: CDR1 SGHNT, CDR2 YYREEE (reference sequence). V gave up 0 bases and J gave up 6 bases; unmatched junction bases: 4. The CDR3 sequence is CASSLDSGSSNEQFF. The CDR3 nucleotides read TGTGCCAGCAGCTTGGATAGCGGGAGCAGCAATGAGCAGTTCTTC.